The 16 T cell receptor beta chains reported below all come from one sample, sequenced in a study of blood T cell repertoires in COVID-19. Clones were sequenced by immunoSEQ multiplex PCR, and TCRdb holds only the in-frame ones, with some missing. Found here are around 67,000 clones, 87% of them singletons; the top ten hold around a fifth. What was sequenced was peripheral blood. The source of these receptors is a woman over 75 with acute or convalescent COVID-19.

The J gene is TRBJ1-3, the V gene TRBV6-6; D possibly corresponds to TRBD1 (5 bases). V shed 0 bases and J shed 0 bases, with 9 bases lying between them. This CDR3 contains 16 residues. The germline V gene has CDR1 MNHNY and CDR2 SVGAGI (reference sequence). The CDR3 nucleotides read TGTGCCAGCAGTTACTCGTGGGGGGGCTCTGGAAACACCATATATTTT. Its protein is CASSYSWGGSGNTIYF.

V usage is TRBV6-4 and J usage is TRBJ2-2, with D possibly being TRBD1 (5 bases). Between the trimmed V and J ends, which lost 2 bases and 4 bases, there was a span of 8 bases. The CDR3 covers 14 residues. CDR1 and CDR2 from the germline V gene are MRHNA and SNTAGT. CDR3 bases: TGTGCCAGCAGTGACAGGGGAATCACCGGGGAGCTGTTTTTT. Encoded protein: CASSDRGITGELFF.

This clone was recorded only once. The chain is built from TRBV7-3 and TRBJ1-1, with a tentative D call TRBD1 (6 bases). Trimming removed 5 bases from V and 1 base from J, with 14 bases in between. Per the germline V gene, CDR1 is SGHTA and CDR2 is FQGTGA. The length of the CDR3 is 15 residues. CDR3 sequence (DNA): TGTGCCAGCAGCCCTACAGGGAACCCGAACACTGAAGCTTTCTTT. Protein product: CASSPTGNPNTEAFF.

This chain links TRBV6-2 or TRBV6-3 with TRBJ1-1, with no clear D. V lost 2 bases, J lost 4 bases, and 5 bases lay in between. The germline V gene has CDR1 MNHEY and CDR2 SVGEGT. The CDR3 runs to 12 residues. Written as DNA, the CDR3 is TGTGCCAGCAGTTACGCTAGCACTGAAGCTTTCTTT. The encoded protein is CASSYASTEAFF.

The rearrangement uses TRBV20-1 and TRBJ2-3; 10 bases are a match to TRBD2. CDR3 size: 17 residues. Germline CDR1 is DFQATT and CDR2 is SNEGSKA (reference sequence). J lost 3 bases, V lost 3 bases, and 12 bases had no gene match. CDR3 loop: CSASGGSLAGATDTQYF. As DNA, the CDR3 is TGCAGTGCTAGTGGCGGTAGTCTAGCGGGAGCAACAGATACGCAGTATTTT.

The chain combines TRBV24-1 with TRBJ2-5; TRBD1 matches at 9 bases. J gave up 5 bases and V 1 base, and 7 bases lay outside the gene matches. Germline-derived CDR1 and CDR2 are KGHDR and SFDVKD. CDR3 size: 16 residues. This chain's CDR3 is CATSDFPGTGRETQYF. In DNA, the CDR3 is TGTGCCACCAGTGATTTCCCCGGGACAGGGCGGGAGACCCAGTACTTC.

A single count supports this clone. The V and J genes are TRBV4-2 and TRBJ2-7, with D uncertain. The CDR3 length is 16 residues. The germline CDR1 and CDR2 sequences are LGHNA and YNFKEQ. Trimming took 1 base from V and 2 from J, leaving 15 bases between them. This CDR3 reads CASSQGLSAWTYEQYF. In DNA form, the CDR3 reads TGTGCCAGCAGCCAAGGTCTGAGCGCCTGGACCTACGAGCAGTACTTC.

The rearrangement uses TRBV4-3 and TRBJ2-2; the D is unclear. The CDR3 totals 14 residues. Germline CDR1 LGHNA, CDR2 YSLEER. V lost 4 bases, J lost 1 base, and 7 bases lay in between. The CDR3 is CASSLVLNTGELFF. CDR3 nucleotide sequence: TGCGCCAGCAGCCTCGTACTGAACACCGGGGAGCTGTTTTTT.

The chain recombines TRBV20-1 with TRBJ2-1; 9 bases match TRBD2. Germline values: CDR1 DFQATT, CDR2 SNEGSKA (reference sequence). CDR3 length equals 16 residues. V was pared by 3 bases and J by 5 bases, with 11 bases of the junction left unmatched. The CDR3, as DNA: TGCAGTGCTAGTAGCCCCCGCGGGGGGGTTCACAATGAGCAGTTCTTC. This gives the protein CSASSPRGGVHNEQFF.

The chain recombines TRBV2 with TRBJ1-1, with D possibly matching TRBD1 (5 bases). Germline V gives CDR1 SNHLY, CDR2 FYNNEI. Trimming took off 10 bases at V and 0 bases at J, with 12 bases between the two ends. The CDR3 contains 13 residues. CDR3 protein: CATRGMMNTEAFF. The CDR3 region has the DNA TGTGCCACCCGGGGGATGATGAACACTGAAGCTTTCTTT.

This sequence joins TRBV19 and TRBJ2-1, with TRBD2 matching 11 bases. Germline V lookup: CDR1 LNHDA, CDR2 SQIVND (reference sequence). J gave up 6 bases and V 8 bases, and 6 bases lay outside the gene matches. The CDR3 is 14 residues long. CDR3 DNA: TGTGCCAGTGGTACTAGCGGGAGTTTCAATGAGCAGTTCTTC. The encoded protein is CASGTSGSFNEQFF.

The chain employs TRBV9 and TRBJ2-2, with no clear D. Trimming took off 2 bases at V and 6 bases at J, with 11 bases between the two ends. The CDR3 extends over 14 amino acids. Germline V lookup: CDR1 SGDLS, CDR2 YYNGEE. The CDR3 region is CASSVYLSPGELFF. The CDR3 coding sequence is TGTGCCAGCAGCGTTTATTTATCCCCCGGGGAGCTGTTTTTT.

Comment on this clone: The germline gene is not matched at one end of the junction; a read error may be the cause. The V gene is TRBV29-1, the J gene TRBJ2-3; TRBD2 matches at 11 bases. The CDR3 runs 11 residues. Germline loops: CDR1 SQVTM, CDR2 ANQGSEA. CDR3 sequence: CSGRGGDTQYF. The CDR3 coding sequence is TGTAGCGGGAGGGGAGGAGATACGCAGTATTTT.

The V call is TRBV19, the J call TRBJ1-5; TRBD1 might be the D (5 bases). This CDR3 region has 17 residues. Between the trimmed V and J ends, which lost 7 bases and 6 bases, there was a span of 25 bases. Germline lookup yields CDR1 LNHDA and CDR2 SQIVND (reference sequence). In DNA form, the CDR3 reads TGTGCCAGTAACCCAGCCGGGGGAAGTGGGGGATCTCAGCCCCAGCATTTT. Its translation: CASNPAGGSGGSQPQHF.

The V call is TRBV4-3, the J call TRBJ2-3, with unresolved D. This CDR3 contains 16 residues. The germline V gene encodes CDR1 LGHNA and CDR2 YSLEER. Trimming removed 0 bases at V and 1 base at J, with 11 bases between. The DNA of the CDR3 is TGCGCCAGCAGCCAAGAGGGTCAGGTACGCACAGATACGCAGTATTTT. Protein sequence: CASSQEGQVRTDTQYF.

The chain couples TRBV19 to TRBJ2-7; D might be TRBD1 (6 bases). V was shortened by 6 bases and J by 0 bases, with 18 bases between the two germline ends. Germline CDR1 reads LNHDA; CDR2 reads SQIVND (reference sequence). This CDR3 region has 16 residues. CDR3 DNA: TGTGCCAGTAGATATCGACAGGACGGTTTCTCCTACGAGCAGTACTTC. Translated, it gives CASRYRQDGFSYEQYF.